What follows are 7 T cell receptor beta chains derived from one specimen sequenced in a study of shared clonotypes between healthy human individuals. The repertoire was sequenced with immunoSEQ multiplex PCR; TCRdb's copy has only in-frame clones and lacks some. The sample holds about 1.1 million clones, 75% to 85% seen once. Material for sequencing was memory CD4+ T cells from PBMCs. Subset denoted: CD45RA-negative fraction. These TCRs come from a man younger than 35 in good health. Some clones in this sample may be carry-over from other donors' samples.

The CDR3 DNA reads as TGTGCCAGCAATAACCTAGCGCAAGAGACCCAGTACTTC. Residues: CASNNLAQETQYF. The chain links TRBV6-6 to TRBJ2-5; TRBD2 is a possible D gene (6 bases). V lost 7 bases and J lost 2, with 11 bases in between. Germline loops: CDR1 MNHNY, CDR2 SVGAGI (reference sequence). The CDR3 runs 13 residues.

This sequence joins TRBV5-6 and TRBJ1-5; 8 bases line up with TRBD1. The CDR3 sequence is 17 residues long. The germline CDR1 and CDR2 sequences are SGHDT and YYEEEE. V gave up 3 bases and J gave up 0 bases; unmatched junction bases: 8. The CDR3 spells CASSSRRQGNSNQPQHF. The DNA of the CDR3 is TGTGCCAGCAGCTCGCGCCGACAGGGGAATAGCAATCAGCCCCAGCATTTT. Filled out from reference TRBV5-6 and TRBJ1-5, the complete variable domain reads DAGVTQSPTHLIKTRGQQVTLRCSPKSGHDTVSWYQQALGQGPQFIFQYYEEEERQRGNFPDRFSGHQFPNYSSELNVNALLLGDSALYLCASSSRRQGNSNQPQHFGDGTRLSIL.

The chain employs TRBV6-5 and TRBJ2-7, with 7 bases that match TRBD1. The CDR3 spans 14 residues. The germline CDR1 and CDR2 sequences are MNHEY and SVGAGI. The V gene end was trimmed by 4 bases and the J gene end by 2 bases; junction bases not matched to a gene: 5. In DNA form, the CDR3 reads TGTGCCAGCAGTTCTAGGGGGCCGACCTACGAGCAGTACTTC. It encodes CASSSRGPTYEQYF.

V gene TRBV27 combines with J gene TRBJ2-5; TRBD1 or TRBD2 may be the D gene (5 bases each). Germline CDR1 and CDR2: MNHEY and SMNVEV (reference sequence). The CDR3 runs 17 residues. The germline V and J ends were trimmed by 6 bases and 1 base, with 21 bases remaining between them. The CDR3 loop is CASSKLLGDPSQETQYF. The DNA of the CDR3 is TGTGCCAGCAGCAAACTTTTGGGGGATCCAAGCCAAGAGACCCAGTACTTC.

This clone was counted ten times or more. Other nucleotide sequences from this sample produce the same CDR3. The V gene is TRBV29-1, the J gene TRBJ2-1; TRBD1 aligns across 10 bases. With 6 bases clipped from V and 6 bases from J, the junction kept 5 bases outside the gene matches. The CDR3 covers 13 residues. Germline-derived CDR1 and CDR2 are SQVTM and ANQGSEA. CDR3 loop: CSVGTGVVNEQFF. CDR3 DNA sequence: TGCAGCGTCGGGACAGGGGTGGTCAATGAGCAGTTCTTC.

The V and J genes are TRBV28 and TRBJ2-7; D gene uncertain. The CDR3 has 13 amino acids. Trimming took off 4 bases at V and 3 bases at J, with 10 bases between the two ends. Germline V gene lookup returns CDR1 MDHEN and CDR2 SYDVKM. This CDR3 is CASSSTPYYEQYF. The CDR3 bases are TGTGCCAGCAGTTCGACCCCATACTACGAGCAGTACTTC. Using reference TRBV28 and TRBJ2-7 for the parts outside the CDR3, the full variable domain is DVKVTQSSRYLVKRTGEKVFLECVQDMDHENMFWYRQDPGLGLRLIYFSYDVKMKEKGDIPEGYSVSREKKERFSLILESASTNQTSMYLCASSSTPYYEQYFGPGTRLTVT.

J is TRBJ2-7 and V is TRBV7-6, with 13 bases fitting TRBD2. The length of the CDR3 is 17 residues. After removal of 2 bases from V and 5 bases from J, the junction contained 9 bases not matched to a gene. The germline V gene has CDR1 SGHVS and CDR2 FNYEAQ. CDR3 bases: TGTGCCAGCAGCTTATTCAGGACTAGCGGGAGATCCAACGAGCAGTACTTC. It codes for CASSLFRTSGRSNEQYF.